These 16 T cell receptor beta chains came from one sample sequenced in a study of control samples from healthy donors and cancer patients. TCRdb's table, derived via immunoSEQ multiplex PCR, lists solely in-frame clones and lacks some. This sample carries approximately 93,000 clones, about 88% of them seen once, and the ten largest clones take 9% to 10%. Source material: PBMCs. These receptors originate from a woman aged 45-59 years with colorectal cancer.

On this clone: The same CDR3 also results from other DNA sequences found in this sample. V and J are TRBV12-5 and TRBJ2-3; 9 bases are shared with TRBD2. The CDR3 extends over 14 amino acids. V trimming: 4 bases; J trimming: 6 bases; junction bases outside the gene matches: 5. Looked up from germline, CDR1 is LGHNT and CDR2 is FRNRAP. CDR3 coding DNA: TGTGCTAGTGGTTCCCTAAGCGGGGGGGATACGCAGTATTTT. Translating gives CASGSLSGGDTQYF.

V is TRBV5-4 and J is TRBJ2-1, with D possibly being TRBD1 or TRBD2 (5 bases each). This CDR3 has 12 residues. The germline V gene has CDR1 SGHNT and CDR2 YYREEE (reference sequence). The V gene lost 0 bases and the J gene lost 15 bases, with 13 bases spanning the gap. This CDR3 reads CASSLAGTRAFF. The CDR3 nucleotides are TGTGCCAGCAGCTTGGCCGGGACCCGAGCGTTCTTC.

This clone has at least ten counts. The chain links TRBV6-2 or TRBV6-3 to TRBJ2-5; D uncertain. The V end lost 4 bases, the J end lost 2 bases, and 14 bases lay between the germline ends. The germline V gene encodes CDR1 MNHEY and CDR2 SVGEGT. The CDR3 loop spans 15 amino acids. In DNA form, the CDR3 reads TGTGCCAGCAGTTCCCATCCGGACGGTCAAGAGACCCAGTACTTC. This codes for CASSSHPDGQETQYF.

The CDR3, as DNA: TGTGCCAGCAGTCTTTTTTGGACTAGCGGGGGGGAAGAGACCCAGTACTTC. Its translation: CASSLFWTSGGEETQYF. The rearrangement links TRBV6-6 to TRBJ2-5; 15 nucleotides line up with TRBD2. The ends lost 5 bases at V and 3 bases at J; junction bases unmatched: 7. The CDR3 runs to 17 residues. Germline lookup yields CDR1 MNHNY and CDR2 SVGAGI (reference sequence).

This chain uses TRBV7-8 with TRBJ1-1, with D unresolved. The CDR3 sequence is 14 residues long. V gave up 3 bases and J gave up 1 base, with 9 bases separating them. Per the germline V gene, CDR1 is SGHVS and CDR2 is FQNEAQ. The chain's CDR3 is CASSFGRGNTEAFF. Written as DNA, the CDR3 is TGTGCCAGCAGCTTCGGACGGGGGAACACTGAAGCTTTCTTT. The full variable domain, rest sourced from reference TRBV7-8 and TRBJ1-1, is GAGVSQSPRYKVAKRGQDVALRCDPISGHVSLFWYQQALGQGPEFLTYFQNEAQLDKSGLPSDRFFAERPEGSVSTLKIQRTQQEDSAVYLCASSFGRGNTEAFFGQGTRLTVV.

The CDR3 sequence is CASRDGQAINQPQHF. CDR3 coding DNA: TGTGCCAGTAGAGACGGACAGGCGATAAATCAGCCCCAGCATTTT. The V and J genes are TRBV19 and TRBJ1-5; 7 positions match TRBD1. Germline CDR1 LNHDA, CDR2 SQIVND (reference sequence). J was trimmed by 4 bases and V by 6 bases; bases with no gene match: 9. The CDR3 covers 15 residues. The full variable domain, its missing parts supplied by reference TRBV19 and TRBJ1-5, is DGGITQSPKYLFRKEGQNVTLSCEQNLNHDAMYWYRQDPGQGLRLIYYSQIVNDFQKGDIAEGYSVSREKKESFPLTVTSAQKNPTAFYLCASRDGQAINQPQHFGDGTRLSIL.

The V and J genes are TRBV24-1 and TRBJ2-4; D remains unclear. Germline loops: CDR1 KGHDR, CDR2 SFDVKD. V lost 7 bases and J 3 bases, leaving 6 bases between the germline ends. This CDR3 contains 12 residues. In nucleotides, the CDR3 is TGTGCCACCAGGGATAACAAAAACATTCAGTACTTC. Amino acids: CATRDNKNIQYF.

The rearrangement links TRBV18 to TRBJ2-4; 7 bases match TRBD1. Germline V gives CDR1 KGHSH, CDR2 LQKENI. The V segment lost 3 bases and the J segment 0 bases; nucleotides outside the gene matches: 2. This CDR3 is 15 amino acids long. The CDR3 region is CASSPTGSAKNIQYF. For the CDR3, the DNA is TGTGCCAGCTCACCGACAGGGTCAGCCAAAAACATTCAGTACTTC.

CDR3 region: CASIPSNSYNEQFF. The CDR3 DNA sequence: TGCGCCAGCATCCCCTCAAACTCCTACAATGAGCAGTTCTTC. The V gene is TRBV10-2, the J gene TRBJ2-1, with D unclear. V lost 7 bases and J lost 0, with 10 bases in between. Germline CDR1 reads WSHSY; CDR2 reads SAAADI. This CDR3 is 14 amino acids long.

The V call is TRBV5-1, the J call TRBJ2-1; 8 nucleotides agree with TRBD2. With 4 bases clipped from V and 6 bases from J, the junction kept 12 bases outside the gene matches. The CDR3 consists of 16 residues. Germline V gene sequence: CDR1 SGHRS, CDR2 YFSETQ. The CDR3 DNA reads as TGCGCCAGCAGCCCCCGGGGAGCGGGGGTGAGCAATGAGCAGTTCTTC. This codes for CASSPRGAGVSNEQFF.

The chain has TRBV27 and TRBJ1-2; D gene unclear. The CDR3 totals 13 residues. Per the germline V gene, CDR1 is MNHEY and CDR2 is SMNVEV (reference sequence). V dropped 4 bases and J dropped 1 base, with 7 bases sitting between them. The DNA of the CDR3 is TGTGCCAGCAGTTCGGGGAATAACTATGGCTACACCTTC. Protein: CASSSGNNYGYTF.

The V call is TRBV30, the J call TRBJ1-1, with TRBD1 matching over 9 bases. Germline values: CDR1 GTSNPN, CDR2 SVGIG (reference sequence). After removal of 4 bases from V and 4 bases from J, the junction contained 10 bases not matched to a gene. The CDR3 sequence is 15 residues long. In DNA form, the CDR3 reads TGTGCCTGGAACAAGGGGACAGGGCCGGGCACTGAAGCTTTCTTT. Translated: CAWNKGTGPGTEAFF.

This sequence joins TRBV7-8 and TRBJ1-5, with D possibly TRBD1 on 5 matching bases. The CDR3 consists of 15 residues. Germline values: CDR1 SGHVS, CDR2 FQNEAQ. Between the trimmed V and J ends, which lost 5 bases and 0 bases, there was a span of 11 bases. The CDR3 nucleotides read TGTGCCAGCAGCGCCGCTAGGGGTAGCAATCAGCCCCAGCATTTT. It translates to CASSAARGSNQPQHF.

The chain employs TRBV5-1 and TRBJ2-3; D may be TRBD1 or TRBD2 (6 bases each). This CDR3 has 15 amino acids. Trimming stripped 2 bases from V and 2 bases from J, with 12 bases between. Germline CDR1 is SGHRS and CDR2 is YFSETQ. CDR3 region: CASSFWGANTDTQYF. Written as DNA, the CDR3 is TGCGCCAGCAGCTTTTGGGGGGCGAACACAGATACGCAGTATTTT.

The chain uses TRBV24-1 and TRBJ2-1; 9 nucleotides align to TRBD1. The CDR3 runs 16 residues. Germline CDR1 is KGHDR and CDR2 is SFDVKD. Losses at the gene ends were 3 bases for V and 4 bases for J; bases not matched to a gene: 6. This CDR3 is CATSDTGTGTYNEQFF. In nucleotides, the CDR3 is TGTGCCACCAGTGATACCGGGACAGGGACATACAATGAGCAGTTCTTC.

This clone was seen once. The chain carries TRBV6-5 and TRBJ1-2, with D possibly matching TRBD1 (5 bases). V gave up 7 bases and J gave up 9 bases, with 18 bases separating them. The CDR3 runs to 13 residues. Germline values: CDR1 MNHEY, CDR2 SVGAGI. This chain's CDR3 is CASKEQAQGRYTF. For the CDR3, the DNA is TGTGCCAGCAAGGAACAGGCCCAGGGTCGCTACACCTTC.